The clone carrying this T cell receptor (beta chain) was observed once. Its antigen remains unknown. This CDR3 comprises 14 residues. Germline CDR1 reads SGHTA; CDR2 reads FQGNSA. Trimming removed 2 bases from V and 7 bases from J, with 15 bases in between. The data stem from a study of PD-1 blockade in classical Hodgkin lymphoma. Study background: Intravenous nivolumab at 3 mg/kg was given to patients every 2 weeks.

Some clones are missing from TCRdb's copy, which holds only in-frame ones; the method was immunoSEQ multiplex PCR. The sample comprises about 5,000 clones, about 80% of which are singletons, and more than 3% rests with the top ten. Study-wide points: The origin of the repertoire differences remains undefined, with disease activity or prior therapy as possible causes.

The time point denotes: cycle 4 day 1 (C4D1), after 6 weeks of nivolumab. Every patient relapsed after autologous stem cell transplantation, and brentuximab vedotin exposure varied. Purification of CD4+ T cells from thawed PBMCs was achieved by magnetic negative selection. This sequence was found in a human donor with classical Hodgkin lymphoma. The genes are TRBV7-2 and TRBJ2-7; D is unclear. Sequenced here: CD4+ T cells from blood, sampled before the fourth cycle of nivolumab. Written as DNA, the CDR3 is TGTGCCAGCAGCTTAAGTAGACCCGCTGGGGAGCAGTACTTC. Protein product: CASSLSRPAGEQYF.